This entry describes one T cell receptor (beta chain). The antigen remains undetermined. This sample was taken from a study of cytomegalovirus exposure and HLA in healthy donors. Points from the study as a whole: Through in vitro validation, three CMV-associated chains were shown to be specific for CMV antigens.

The PCR ran on 60 Vbeta and 13 Jbeta primers. Method: immunoSEQ multiplex PCR; TCRdb's copy keeps in-frame clones and lacks some. The sample records about 250,000 clones, roughly 73% being singletons. The CDR3 is made up of 16 amino acids. With 5 bases clipped from V and 8 bases from J, the junction kept 9 bases outside the gene matches. The germline gives CDR1 SGHTA, CDR2 FQGNSA. Sequencing was done on a sample of PBMCs. The sequence was obtained from a boy younger than 18 in good health and CMV-seronegative. The chain recombines TRBV7-2 with TRBJ2-3, with TRBD2 identical over 14 bases. The CDR3: CASSARGLAGVGTQYF. CDR3 nucleotide sequence: TGTGCCAGCAGCGCTCGGGGACTAGCGGGAGTGGGTACGCAGTATTTT.